A single sample gave rise to the 11 T cell receptor beta chains below, sequenced in a study of Graves' ophthalmopathy and Graves' hyperthyroidism. Using RNA transcripts, the TCR beta CDR3 regions were amplified. The library came from an HTBI-primed first-round RT-PCR and a second-round multiplex PCR. TCRdb re-called the multiplex PCR reads through MiXCR, storing one row per CDR3 protein. The table has about 640,000 distinct CDR3 sequences, about 40% seen once. Sequenced sample: peripheral blood. These TCRs come from an adult man with Graves' ophthalmopathy.

This clonotype was seen at least ten times. The genes are TRBV6-1 and TRBJ1-1; perhaps TRBD1 as D (5 bases). V was pared by 7 bases and J by 4 bases, with 13 bases between. Germline V gene sequence: CDR1 MNHNS, CDR2 SASEGT. The CDR3 has 13 residues. DNA for the CDR3: TGTGCCAGCATCACGGGGACGGGCACTGAAGCTTTCTTT. Protein: CASITGTGTEAFF.

V gene TRBV27 combines with J gene TRBJ2-5; tentatively, D is TRBD1 (6 bases). V lost 3 bases, J lost 6 bases, and 14 bases lay in between. Per the germline V gene, CDR1 is MNHEY and CDR2 is SMNVEV (reference sequence). This CDR3 has 14 amino acids. The CDR3, as DNA: TGTGCCAGCAGTTTCGGGACACCTATCAAGACCCAGTACTTC. The encoded protein is CASSFGTPIKTQYF.

V is TRBV5-1 and J is TRBJ2-7; D gene unclear. The CDR3 totals 12 residues. In germline, CDR1 is SGHRS, CDR2 YFSETQ. Trimming left V 0 bases short and J 5 bases short, with 6 bases between. The CDR3 DNA is TGCGCCAGCAGCTTGGGGAATGACGAGCAGTACTTC. Protein sequence: CASSLGNDEQYF. Supplemented by reference TRBV5-1 and TRBJ2-7, the full variable domain reads KAGVTQTPRYLIKTRGQQVTLSCSPISGHRSVSWYQQTPGQGLQFLFEYFSETQRNKGNFPGRFSGRQFSNSRSEMNVSTLELGDSALYLCASSLGNDEQYFGPGTRLTVT.

This clonotype appeared a few times. The V call is TRBV4-1, the J call TRBJ2-5, with D perhaps matching TRBD2 (6 bases). The V gene's germline CDR1 is MGHRA and CDR2 YSYEKL. The CDR3 has 15 amino acids. Trimming took off 5 bases at V and 2 bases at J, with 15 bases between the two ends. CDR3 sequence: CASSSIGTRQETQYF. The CDR3, as DNA: TGCGCCAGCAGCTCGATTGGGACTCGGCAAGAGACCCAGTACTTC.

Comments on this clonotype: A clone one base away is much larger, so this may be a read error. In DNA, the CDR3 is TGTGCCAACATGAGCACCCGCTCTGGAAACACCATATATTTT. It codes for CANMSTRSGNTIYF. J is TRBJ1-3 and V is TRBV12-3 or TRBV12-4; D gene uncertain. The CDR3 spans 14 residues. Trimming stripped 10 bases from V and 0 bases from J, with 13 bases between.

The rearrangement uses TRBV19 and TRBJ1-1; D is ambiguous. Germline lookup yields CDR1 LNHDA and CDR2 SQIVND (reference sequence). This CDR3 is 15 amino acids long. Trimming shortened V by 1 base and J by 3 bases, and 12 bases separated the two germline ends. The CDR3 is CASSIVGVMDTEAFF. The CDR3 nucleotides read TGTGCCAGTAGTATAGTTGGGGTTATGGACACTGAAGCTTTCTTT.

V and J are TRBV7-2 and TRBJ2-7, with D possibly being TRBD1 or TRBD2 (5 bases each). Trimming shortened V by 6 bases and J by 5 bases, and 23 bases separated the two germline ends. The CDR3 is 16 amino acids. Germline CDR1 SGHTA, CDR2 FQGNSA. CDR3 DNA sequence: TGTGCCAGCAGTTTATCGTCCGGGACCAGTCCCAACGAGCAGTACTTC. It translates to CASSLSSGTSPNEQYF.

The J gene is TRBJ2-7, the V gene TRBV20-1; D is possibly TRBD2 (8 bases). The CDR3 runs to 13 residues. Trimming removed 6 bases from V and 5 bases from J, with 17 bases in between. Germline-derived CDR1 and CDR2 are DFQATT and SNEGSKA (reference sequence). CDR3 DNA: TGCAGTGCCATTAGCGGGACAGCTGACGAGCAGTACTTC. Translating gives CSAISGTADEQYF.

This clonotype was seen repeatedly, ten times or more. The chain couples TRBV5-1 to TRBJ2-6; D call uncertain. Germline CDR1 SGHRS, CDR2 YFSETQ. The germline V and J ends were trimmed by 0 bases and 0 bases, with 4 bases remaining between them. The CDR3 consists of 15 residues. The CDR3: CASSLAHSGANVLTF. In DNA, the CDR3 is TGCGCCAGCAGCTTGGCCCACTCTGGGGCCAACGTCCTGACTTTC.

This clonotype was recorded at least ten times. The genes are TRBV2 and TRBJ2-1, with 8 bases aligning to TRBD2. In germline, CDR1 is SNHLY, CDR2 FYNNEI. This CDR3 spans 17 amino acids. V lost 5 bases and J lost 4; bases outside the gene matches: 13. This CDR3 is CASSPSRGVLRYNEQFF. As DNA, the CDR3 is TGTGCCAGCAGTCCGTCGCGGGGGGTATTACGGTACAATGAGCAGTTCTTC.

This clonotype was seen many times. V usage is TRBV2 and J usage is TRBJ2-7, with TRBD2 as a possible D gene (6 bases). V lost 5 bases, J lost 8 bases, and 22 bases lay in between. The CDR3 runs to 15 residues. Germline V gives CDR1 SNHLY, CDR2 FYNNEI. The CDR3 DNA reads TGTGCCAGCAGTACACGGTTTTCCGGGGGAGGTCAGCAGTACTTC. This gives the protein CASSTRFSGGGQQYF.